Detailed here is one T cell receptor beta chain. Its specificity is not known. These data are taken from a study of T cell responses to AZD1222 COVID-19 vaccine. Here immunoSEQ multiplex PCR was the method, and the copy in TCRdb shows in-frame clones only, minus some. The data contain roughly 77,000 clones, 92% of them singletons. Overall study results and limits: White British people made up most donors, females outnumbered males, and clonal diversity was possibly underestimated.

This CDR3 spans 13 amino acids. Germline V gene lookup returns CDR1 MNHEY and CDR2 SVGAGI. V lost 6 bases to trimming and J lost 3 bases, with 12 bases between them. The origin of this receptor is an adult in good health. V is TRBV6-5 and J is TRBJ2-7; D is unclear. The material sequenced was peripheral blood, taken on day 0 of MenACWY control vaccination. The CDR3 DNA reads as TGTGCCAGCAGCCAAACCAGAGTCTACGAGCAGTACTTC. Amino acids: CASSQTRVYEQYF.